This is a list of T cell receptor beta chains from one sample in a study of T-cell memory formation after mild COVID-19. TCRdb called the 5' RACE reads again in MiXCR, with one record for every CDR3 protein. The repertoire holds hundreds of thousands of distinct CDR3 sequences, with approximately 27% as singletons. Sequencing used PBMCs or a T cell subset sorted from them (not recorded which). The receptors come from an adult woman who had mild COVID-19 (a few samples of this study predate the infection). Cell type and time point are not known. Both conserved end residues are part of each CDR3. Each record gives: V gene, J gene, D gene, CDR3 length, clone size, CDR3 protein, CDR3 DNA. D genes are given only for firm matches. Expanded clones are given a class, and other clones once, few, many or no size at all.

TRBV2,TRBJ1-2,TRBD1,12,NA,CATGTGDLGYTF,TGTGCCACCGGGACAGGGGATCTTGGCTACACCTTC
TRBV6-5,TRBJ1-1,NA,15,NA,CASSYSQGLNTEAFF,TGTGCCAGCAGTTACTCGCAGGGCTTGAACACTGAAGCTTTCTTT
TRBV4-3,TRBJ2-7,TRBD1,14,NA,CASSPTDRDYEQYF,TGCGCCAGCAGCCCAACAGACAGGGACTACGAGCAGTACTTC
TRBV12-3/TRBV12-4,TRBJ2-2,NA,14,NA,CASSLLLVTGELFF,TGTGCCAGCAGTTTATTGCTAGTTACCGGGGAGCTGTTTTTT
TRBV7-9,TRBJ2-1,NA,16,NA,CASSSFSSDSYNEQFF,TGTGCCAGCAGCTCCTTTAGCTCCGACTCCTACAATGAGCAGTTCTTC
TRBV5-5,TRBJ1-2,NA,14,NA,CASSFGSASYGYTF,TGTGCCAGCAGCTTCGGGTCCGCGAGCTATGGCTACACCTTC
TRBV30,TRBJ1-1,TRBD1,13,NA,CAWSGPGGTEAFF,TGTGCCTGGAGTGGTCCAGGGGGGACTGAAGCTTTCTTT
TRBV7-6,TRBJ2-1,NA,16,NA,CASHPGAGAAYNEQFF,TGTGCCAGCCACCCTGGGGCGGGGGCCGCCTACAATGAGCAGTTCTTC
TRBV7-9,TRBJ2-3,NA,13,NA,CASTTTSTDTQYF,TGTGCCAGCACTACCACTAGCACAGATACGCAGTATTTT
TRBV7-6,TRBJ2-1,NA,16,NA,CASSPILGHTKNEQFF,TGTGCCAGCAGCCCCATACTGGGCCACACTAAGAATGAGCAGTTCTTC
TRBV24-1,TRBJ2-7,TRBD2,15,NA,CATSDPAGATYEQYF,TGTGCCACCAGTGATCCTGCGGGAGCCACCTACGAGCAGTACTTC
TRBV15,TRBJ2-2,TRBD1,16,few,CATSRGTGVNTGELFF,TGTGCCACCAGCAGAGGTACAGGGGTGAACACCGGGGAGCTGTTTTTT
TRBV27,TRBJ2-5,NA,17,few,CASSSSWGEVYQETQYF,TGTGCCAGCAGTTCTTCCTGGGGGGAGGTGTACCAAGAGACCCAGTACTTC
TRBV20-1,TRBJ2-5,TRBD2,17,NA,CSATPKSGGEGQETQYF,TGCAGTGCTACGCCCAAGAGCGGGGGAGAGGGCCAAGAGACCCAGTACTTC
TRBV7-9,TRBJ2-7,NA,11,NA,CASSPQSEQYF,TGTGCCAGCAGCCCCCAGAGTGAGCAGTACTTC
TRBV5-1,TRBJ2-1,TRBD2,15,few,CASSILSGSYNEQFF,TGCGCCAGCAGCATTCTTAGCGGGAGTTACAATGAGCAGTTCTTC
TRBV12-3/TRBV12-4,TRBJ1-2,NA,11,few,CASRQGYGYTF,TGTGCCAGCAGACAGGGATATGGCTACACCTTC
TRBV6-6,TRBJ2-5,NA,13,NA,CASSRTDKETQYF,TGTGCCAGCAGCCGCACCGATAAAGAGACCCAGTACTTC
TRBV10-3,TRBJ1-1,NA,12,NA,CAISEEFGEAFF,TGTGCCATCAGTGAGGAGTTCGGGGAAGCTTTCTTT
TRBV24-1,TRBJ1-5,TRBD1,16,NA,CATSDAGGNLDQPQHF,TGTGCCACCAGTGACGCAGGGGGTAATTTGGATCAGCCCCAGCATTTT
TRBV6-1,TRBJ2-1,TRBD1,15,NA,CASSVDRGYNNEQFF,TGTGCCAGCAGTGTCGACAGGGGTTATAACAATGAGCAGTTCTTC
TRBV18,TRBJ2-4,NA,14,NA,CASSRGQSGDIQYF,TGTGCCAGCTCACGCGGACAGTCAGGGGACATTCAGTACTTC
TRBV6-2/TRBV6-3,TRBJ2-1,NA,13,NA,CASSKGGYNEQFF,TGTGCCAGCAGTAAAGGGGGCTACAATGAGCAGTTCTTC
TRBV6-2/TRBV6-3,TRBJ2-5,NA,12,few,CASLRLGETQYF,TGTGCCAGCCTCAGACTAGGAGAGACCCAGTACTTC
TRBV29-1,TRBJ2-7,TRBD2,12,many,CSVEREGYEQYF,TGCAGCGTAGAGCGGGAGGGATACGAGCAGTACTTC
TRBV3-1,TRBJ2-7,NA,14,few,CASSPGTMTYEQYF,TGTGCCAGCAGTCCCGGGACCATGACCTACGAGCAGTACTTC
TRBV12-3/TRBV12-4,TRBJ1-2,TRBD1,15,NA,CASSPRTGDNYGYTF,TGTGCCAGCAGTCCGAGGACAGGGGATAACTATGGCTACACCTTC
TRBV5-6,TRBJ2-1,TRBD2,16,NA,CASSLRRTSSYNEQFF,TGTGCCAGCAGCTTGAGACGGACTAGCTCCTACAATGAGCAGTTCTTC
TRBV6-6,TRBJ2-2,NA,13,few,CASSYQIRGELFF,TGTGCCAGCAGTTACCAAATTCGGGGGGAGCTGTTTTTT
TRBV7-8,TRBJ2-7,TRBD1,17,few,CASSYGTGGFSSYEQYF,TGTGCCAGCAGCTACGGGACAGGGGGTTTCAGCTCCTACGAGCAGTACTTC
TRBV20-1,TRBJ1-2,NA,12,few,CSARPEGYGYTF,TGCAGTGCTAGGCCGGAGGGCTATGGCTACACCTTC
TRBV9,TRBJ1-6,NA,12,many,CASSVIDSPLHF,TGTGCCAGCAGCGTAATCGATTCACCCCTCCACTTT
TRBV7-3,TRBJ2-3,TRBD2,15,few,CASSSSGGSTDTQYF,TGTGCCAGCAGCTCTAGCGGGGGAAGCACAGATACGCAGTATTTT
TRBV5-1,TRBJ2-1,TRBD2,15,NA,CAGASGDGGYNEQFF,TGCGCCGGAGCAAGTGGGGACGGGGGGTACAATGAGCAGTTCTTC
TRBV12-3/TRBV12-4,TRBJ2-5,NA,15,few,CASRSRGEISETQYF,TGTGCCAGCAGGTCCCGGGGCGAGATTTCCGAGACCCAGTACTTC
TRBV12-3/TRBV12-4,TRBJ2-5,TRBD1,14,NA,CASSPTGVWETQYF,TGTGCCAGCAGTCCCACAGGGGTTTGGGAGACCCAGTACTTC
TRBV7-9,TRBJ1-2,NA,17,NA,CASSLPPGTGGGDGYTF,TGTGCCAGCAGCCTCCCTCCCGGGACTGGAGGTGGAGATGGCTACACCTTC
TRBV11-2,TRBJ2-3,TRBD1,19,NA,CASSFSILRGLDPTDTQYF,TGTGCCAGCAGCTTTTCGATATTGAGGGGGCTTGACCCCACAGATACGCAGTATTTT
TRBV6-1,TRBJ1-5,NA,14,NA,CASSEVTYFSPQHF,TGTGCCAGCAGTGAAGTGACATACTTTTCGCCCCAGCATTTT
TRBV28,TRBJ2-5,TRBD2,16,NA,CASSLGLAGVGETQYF,TGTGCCAGCAGTTTAGGACTAGCGGGAGTGGGAGAGACCCAGTACTTC
TRBV6-5,TRBJ2-7,NA,12,NA,CASSRPSDEQYF,TGTGCCAGCAGCCGACCCTCGGACGAGCAGTACTTC
TRBV27,TRBJ2-7,NA,14,NA,CASSLQQGGPEQYF,TGTGCCAGCAGTTTACAACAGGGTGGTCCCGAGCAGTACTTC
TRBV5-1,TRBJ1-6,TRBD1,17,NA,CASSLAQGEPYNSPLHF,TGCGCCAGCAGCTTGGCACAGGGGGAGCCCTATAATTCACCCCTCCACTTT
TRBV15,TRBJ2-7,TRBD1,15,few,CATSRDPGQTYEQYF,TGTGCCACCAGCAGAGATCCGGGACAGACCTACGAGCAGTACTTC
TRBV2,TRBJ1-6,TRBD1,15,NA,CASSARTGERSPLHF,TGTGCCAGCAGTGCCAGGACAGGGGAAAGATCACCCCTCCACTTT
TRBV4-1,TRBJ1-1,TRBD1,15,few,CASSQELRRTGATFF,TGCGCCAGCAGCCAAGAACTTCGGAGGACAGGGGCAACTTTCTTT
TRBV7-9,TRBJ2-1,NA,12,NA,CAGVSVYNEQFF,TGTGCCGGCGTCTCGGTTTACAATGAGCAGTTCTTC
TRBV12-3/TRBV12-4,TRBJ2-5,TRBD2,15,few,CASSGEERGTETQYF,TGTGCCAGCAGTGGAGAGGAGCGGGGGACGGAGACCCAGTACTTC
TRBV29-1,TRBJ1-1,NA,13,once,CRASEGVVAEAFF,TGCAGAGCCTCGGAGGGTGTCGTCGCTGAAGCTTTCTTT
TRBV18,TRBJ2-3,TRBD2,16,NA,CASSPRLAASTDTQYF,TGTGCCAGCTCACCCAGACTAGCTGCTAGCACAGATACGCAGTATTTT
TRBV7-9,TRBJ1-1,NA,16,few,CASSSPRPVLNTEAFF,TGTGCCAGCAGCTCCCCCCGCCCAGTCTTGAACACTGAAGCTTTCTTT
TRBV7-9,TRBJ2-1,NA,14,few,CASSFQGIGNEQFF,TGTGCCAGCAGCTTCCAGGGAATTGGGAATGAGCAGTTCTTC
TRBV12-3/TRBV12-4,TRBJ1-1,NA,15,few,CASSLRTATYTEAFF,TGTGCCAGCAGTTTACGGACAGCGACTTACACTGAAGCTTTCTTT
TRBV4-1,TRBJ2-5,TRBD2,17,NA,CASRQPGLAGDRGTQYF,TGCGCCAGCAGACAACCGGGACTAGCGGGGGATCGAGGGACCCAGTACTTC
TRBV7-9,TRBJ2-1,NA,15,few,CASSLGFGLHNEQFF,TGTGCCAGCAGCTTAGGGTTTGGATTACACAATGAGCAGTTCTTC
TRBV29-1,TRBJ2-3,NA,12,NA,CSGGHRTDTQYF,TGCAGCGGGGGACACCGCACAGATACGCAGTATTTT
TRBV5-1,TRBJ1-3,TRBD1,17,NA,CASSLGGQGAAGNTIYF,TGCGCCAGCAGTCTTGGGGGCCAGGGGGCGGCTGGAAACACCATATATTTT